These 13 T cell receptor beta chains came from one sample sequenced in a study of tumor-infiltrating lymphocytes in primary liver carcinoma (dated by TCRdb to the late 2010s). TRIzol reagent was used to extract blood RNA from unsorted whole blood, while the DNeasy Blood & Tissue kit provided the germline DNA. Sequencing was performed on an Illumina HiSeq 2500. Starting from around 500 ng total RNA, TCRbeta-specific cDNA was produced by reverse transcription with a constant-region primer and ProtoScript II reverse transcriptase. The TCRbeta libraries were prepared through three rounds of nested multiplex PCR following a slightly modified ARM-PCR procedure. Each of the first two PCR rounds ran for around 11 cycles using multiplex TRBV1-TRBV30 forward primers together with a Cbeta reverse primer. TCRdb cleaned the public reads at Q25 with fastp, built clones with MiXCR and kept in-frame beta chains. For every CDR3 protein sequence, its rows merge into one entry that carries the most common genes and DNA. The sample table records some 190,000 distinct CDR3 sequences; 60% of these occur just once. Together, the top ten hold 65% to 80% of the sample.

The sequencing sample was made of peripheral blood. The receptors were gathered from a man aged 40-55 years with primary liver carcinoma and hepatitis B virus infection.

This clonotype showed up just once. A much larger clone differs by one base, so this may be a read error. The chain carries TRBV29-1 and TRBJ1-3, with a tentative D call TRBD1 (5 bases). This CDR3 is 13 amino acids long. Germline CDR1 is SQVTM and CDR2 is ANQGSEA. This CDR3 is CSVSRGTGNTIHF. The CDR3 DNA sequence: TGCAGCGTTAGTAGGGGAACTGGAAACACCATACATTTT.

The chain has TRBV5-5 and TRBJ2-7, with no clear D. The V end lost 3 bases, the J end lost 7 bases, and 8 bases lay between the germline ends. Germline loops: CDR1 SGHKS, CDR2 YYEKEE (reference sequence). The CDR3 spans 11 residues. The CDR3 spells CASSSSWEQYF. CDR3 nucleotides: TGTGCCAGCAGCTCCTCTTGGGAGCAGTACTTC.

On this clonotype itself: Given a much more abundant clone one base away, this may be a read error. The genes are TRBV6-1 and TRBJ2-3; no firm D call. The V gene lost 1 base and the J gene lost 8 bases, with 16 bases spanning the gap. The CDR3 is 15 amino acids. Germline-derived CDR1 and CDR2 are MNHNS and SASEGT. The DNA for the CDR3 is TGTGCCAGCAGTGAAGACGGTGGGTTAAGGTGTACGCAGTATTTT. Protein product: CASSEDGGLRCTQYF.

The rearrangement links TRBV11-1 to TRBJ2-1, with TRBD2 as a possible D gene (6 bases). The CDR3 has 18 residues. The germline gives CDR1 SGHAT, CDR2 FQDESV (reference sequence). The CDR3 region has the DNA TGTACTAGCAGCTCCTCCGGGAAAGCAGGGAGGCCCTACAATGAGCAGTTCTTC. The encoded protein is CTSSSSGKAGRPYNEQFF.

This clonotype appeared once. V is TRBV5-1 and J is TRBJ2-7, with TRBD1 matching 8 bases. The CDR3 is made up of 15 amino acids. The J segment lost 2 bases and the V segment lost 3 bases, leaving 7 bases of the junction unmatched. Germline loops: CDR1 SGHRS, CDR2 YFSETQ. CDR3 in DNA: TGCGCCAGCAGCTCCGACGGGACAGGCACCTACGAGCAGTACTTC. Translated, it gives CASSSDGTGTYEQYF.

This clonotype was observed a handful of times. This chain connects TRBV6-1 to TRBJ2-7; maybe TRBD2 (5 bases). The CDR3 runs to 13 residues. Trimming took 6 bases from V and 0 from J, leaving 9 bases between them. The germline V gene has CDR1 MNHNS and CDR2 SASEGT. CDR3 coding DNA: TGTGCCAGCAGACGGGGTCTCTCCTACGAGCAGTACTTC. Its translation is CASRRGLSYEQYF.

The chain links TRBV6-1 to TRBJ1-1; no firm D call. The germline V and J ends were trimmed by 2 bases and 0 bases, with 1 base remaining between them. CDR3 length: 12 amino acids. Germline V gene sequence: CDR1 MNHNS, CDR2 SASEGT. CDR3: CASSEMNTEAFF. The CDR3 nucleotides read TGTGCCAGCAGTGAAATGAACACTGAAGCTTTCTTT.

There are a few counts of this clonotype. The rearrangement links TRBV6-6 to TRBJ2-3, with a tentative D call TRBD1 (5 bases). V shed 4 bases and J shed 0 bases, with 11 bases lying between them. This CDR3 comprises 15 residues. Germline-derived CDR1 and CDR2 are MNHNY and SVGAGI (reference sequence). CDR3 amino acids: CASSFGQASTDTQYF. DNA of the CDR3: TGTGCCAGCAGTTTTGGACAAGCTAGCACAGATACGCAGTATTTT.

The CDR3 region has the DNA TGTGCCAGCAGGTCCGTCTCGGGTCGAAGTGAAGCTTTCTTT. Translated, it gives CASRSVSGRSEAFF. The chain recombines TRBV28 with TRBJ1-1; D remains ambiguous. Germline V CDR1 and CDR2: MDHEN, SYDVKM. The length of the CDR3 is 14 residues. Between the trimmed V and J ends, which lost 6 bases and 7 bases, there was a span of 18 bases.

Concerning this clonotype itself: The junction does not match germline at one end; this may be a read error. V usage is TRBV12-3 or TRBV12-4 and J usage is TRBJ1-1; D is ambiguous. The CDR3 consists of 12 residues. Here the CDR3 reads CTSTLLLTEAFF. The CDR3 DNA reads TGTACCAGCACCTTACTCCTTACTGAAGCTTTCTTT.

J is TRBJ1-1 and V is TRBV5-6; TRBD1 aligns across 8 bases. V trimming: 4 bases; J trimming: 1 base; junction bases outside the gene matches: 3. This CDR3 has 14 residues. CDR1 is SGHDT, CDR2 YYEEEE, per germline. The CDR3 here is CASSKGQGNTEAFF. The DNA for the CDR3 is TGTGCCAGCAGCAAAGGACAGGGGAACACTGAAGCTTTCTTT.

This clonotype appeared a few times. The gene calls are TRBV12-3 or TRBV12-4 and TRBJ1-2, with D uncertain. The CDR3 totals 12 residues. Trimming stripped 5 bases from V and 6 bases from J, with 10 bases between. In nucleotides, the CDR3 is TGTGCCAGCAGTCCGGTTGGCAATGGCTACACCTTC. The encoded protein is CASSPVGNGYTF.

On this clonotype: The CDR3 carries no conserved terminal phenylalanine or tryptophan, so it likely arises from a read error. This rearrangement joins TRBV29-1 to TRBJ2-4; D is perhaps TRBD1 (5 bases). CDR1 SQVTM and CDR2 ANQGSEA come from the germline V gene. V gave up 6 bases and J gave up 9 bases, with 18 bases separating them. The CDR3 has 13 amino acids. The CDR3 is CSVWPAGYGIQYL. CDR3 DNA sequence: TGCAGCGTATGGCCCGCAGGGTATGGCATTCAGTACTTA.